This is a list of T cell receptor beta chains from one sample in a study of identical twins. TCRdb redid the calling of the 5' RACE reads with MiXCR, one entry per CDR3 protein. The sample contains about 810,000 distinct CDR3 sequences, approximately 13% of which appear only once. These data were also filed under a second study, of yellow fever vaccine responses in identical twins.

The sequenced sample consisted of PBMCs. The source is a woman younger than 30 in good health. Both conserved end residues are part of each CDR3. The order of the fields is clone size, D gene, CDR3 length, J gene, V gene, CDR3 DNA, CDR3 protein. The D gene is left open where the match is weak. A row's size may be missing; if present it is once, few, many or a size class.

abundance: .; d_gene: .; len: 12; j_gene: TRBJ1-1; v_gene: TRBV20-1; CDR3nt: TGCAGTGCCCCTGACTTGCTGGACACCGCTTTCTTT; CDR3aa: CSAPDLLDTAFF
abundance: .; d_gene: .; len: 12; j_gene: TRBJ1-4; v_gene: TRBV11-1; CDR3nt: TGTGCCAGCTCAAGAGTTGGAGAAAAACTGTTTTTT; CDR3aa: CASSRVGEKLFF
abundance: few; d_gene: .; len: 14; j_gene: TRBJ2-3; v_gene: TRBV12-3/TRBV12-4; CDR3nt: TGTGCCAGCAGTTTTACAGGGTTTTTGGATACGCAGTATTTT; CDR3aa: CASSFTGFLDTQYF
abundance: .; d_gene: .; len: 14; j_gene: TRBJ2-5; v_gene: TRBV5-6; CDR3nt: TGTGCCAGCAGCTTGGCCCCGAACCAAGAGACCCAGTACTTC; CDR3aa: CASSLAPNQETQYF
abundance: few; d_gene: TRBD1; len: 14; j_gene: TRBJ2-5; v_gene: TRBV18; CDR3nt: TGTGCCAGCTCACCGTTGGGACAGCAAGAGACCCAGTACTTC; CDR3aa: CASSPLGQQETQYF
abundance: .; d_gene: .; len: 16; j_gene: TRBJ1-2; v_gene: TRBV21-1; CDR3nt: TGTGCCAGCAGCAAAGCGCTGCGGGGGCGGCTCTATGGCTACACCTTC; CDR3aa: CASSKALRGRLYGYTF
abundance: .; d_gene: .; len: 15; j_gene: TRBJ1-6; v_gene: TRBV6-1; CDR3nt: TGTGCCAGCAGTGAGGGGGCCGCCTATAATTCACCCCTCCACTTT; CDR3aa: CASSEGAAYNSPLHF
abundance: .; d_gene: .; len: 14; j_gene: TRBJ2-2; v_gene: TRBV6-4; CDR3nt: TGTGCCAGCAGTGACTCGTTCAGCACCGGGGAGCTGTTTTTT; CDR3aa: CASSDSFSTGELFF
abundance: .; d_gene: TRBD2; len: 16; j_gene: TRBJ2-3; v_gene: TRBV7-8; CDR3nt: TGTGCCAGCAGCTGGGGGCTAGCGGGAGTTACAGATACGCAGTATTTT; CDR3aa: CASSWGLAGVTDTQYF
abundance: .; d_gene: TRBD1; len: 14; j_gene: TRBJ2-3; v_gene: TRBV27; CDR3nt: TGTGCCAGCATGTACAGGGGGCGCCGGGATACGCAGTATTTT; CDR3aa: CASMYRGRRDTQYF